The 14 T cell receptor beta chains presented below share a single source sample, sequenced in a study of T-cell reconstitution after alpha-beta-depleted transplantation in children. The TCRbeta library incorporated unique molecular identifiers. TCRdb re-analysed the PCR reads in MiXCR, keeping a single row per CDR3 protein. The sample holds hundreds of thousands of distinct CDR3 sequences, around 14% seen once. The material sequenced was PBMCs, taken before TCRalphabeta/CD19-depleted stem cell transplant. These receptors originate from a girl aged 2-10 years with congenital amegakaryocytic thrombocytopenia, due to receive a stem cell transplant.

Many counts were recorded for this clonotype. This sequence joins TRBV12-3 or TRBV12-4 and TRBJ2-3, with 8 bases lining up with TRBD1. The CDR3 spans 17 residues. V lost 3 bases, J lost 5 bases, and 13 bases stayed unmatched. The CDR3 DNA sequence: TGTGCCAGCAGTTTTCCCAGTGACAGGGGTTCGAAAGATACGCAGTATTTT. Translated, it gives CASSFPSDRGSKDTQYF.

This clonotype has just a few counts. V is TRBV7-8 and J is TRBJ2-3, with 14 positions matching TRBD2. The CDR3 length is 16 residues. V lost 5 bases to trimming and J lost 6 bases; unmatched junction nucleotides: 7. CDR1 SGHVS and CDR2 FQNEAQ come from the germline V gene. The CDR3 loop is CASSHRLAGGPDTQYF. The CDR3 bases are TGTGCCAGCAGCCATAGACTAGCGGGAGGGCCTGATACGCAGTATTTT.

Of note for this clonotype: A much larger clone lies one base from this, so it may be a read error. J is TRBJ1-2 and V is TRBV6-6; weak D call: TRBD1 (5 bases). The CDR3 contains 13 residues. Germline assignment: CDR1 MNHNY and CDR2 SVGAGI (reference sequence). As DNA, the CDR3 is TGTGCCAGCAGTGGGGACGGAAACTATGGCGACACCTTC. Protein product: CASSGDGNYGDTF.

This clonotype was seen many times. The chain combines TRBV20-1 with TRBJ2-5, with unresolved D. The CDR3 runs to 11 residues. Germline CDR1 and CDR2: DFQATT and SNEGSKA (reference sequence). Trimming left V 6 bases short and J 5 bases short, with 10 bases between. The CDR3 loop is CSAPRWETQYF. DNA of the CDR3: TGCAGTGCCCCTAGGTGGGAGACCCAGTACTTC.

The table lists this clonotype with a few counts. V gene TRBV4-1 combines with J gene TRBJ2-1; the D gene is possibly TRBD1 (7 bases). Germline V CDR1 and CDR2: MGHRA, YSYEKL. This CDR3 spans 18 amino acids. V lost 3 bases and J lost 3, with 21 bases in between. CDR3 protein: CASSHFGRQGQRYNEQFF. CDR3 nucleotide sequence: TGCGCCAGCAGCCACTTCGGGAGACAGGGCCAGCGCTACAATGAGCAGTTCTTC.

The chain recombines TRBV5-1 with TRBJ1-1; TRBD1 aligns across 9 bases. Germline V gives CDR1 SGHRS, CDR2 YFSETQ. The V gene end was trimmed by 3 bases and the J gene end by 10 bases; junction bases not matched to a gene: 10. The CDR3 has 14 residues. The CDR3 DNA reads as TGCGCCAGCAGCTGGGGACAGGGCGGCGTGTCAGCTTTCTTT. Its protein is CASSWGQGGVSAFF.

The V and J genes are TRBV6-5 and TRBJ2-3, with D perhaps TRBD2 (6 bases). Trimming took off 4 bases at V and 0 bases at J, with 14 bases between the two ends. Germline V gene data show CDR1 as MNHEY and CDR2 as SVGAGI. The CDR3 is 16 amino acids. The CDR3, as DNA: TGTGCCAGCAGTTTATGCGGGAAGGAAAGCACAGATACGCAGTATTTT. It translates to CASSLCGKESTDTQYF.

At least ten counts were recorded for this clonotype. This chain uses TRBV20-1 with TRBJ1-1, with TRBD1 matching 9 bases. The V gene's germline CDR1 is DFQATT and CDR2 SNEGSKA (reference sequence). J gave up 10 bases and V 3 bases, and 3 bases lay outside the gene matches. The CDR3 extends over 11 amino acids. CDR3 sequence reads: CSASQDRGAFF. Here the CDR3 DNA reads TGCAGTGCTAGCCAGGACAGGGGAGCTTTCTTT.

This clonotype was seen only a few times. V and J are TRBV5-5 and TRBJ2-1; 9 bases map to TRBD1. The V segment lost 5 bases and the J segment 9 bases; nucleotides outside the gene matches: 6. Germline V CDR1 and CDR2: SGHKS, YYEKEE (reference sequence). The CDR3 is 13 residues long. CDR3 protein: CASRGQGRGEQFF. CDR3 nucleotides: TGTGCCAGCAGGGGACAGGGTAGGGGTGAGCAGTTCTTC.

A remark on this clonotype: Since a much larger clone is just one base distant, this may be a read error. The DNA for the CDR3 is TGTGCCAGCAGCTCCTCGGAACTAGCCTACGAGCAGTCCTTC. Protein product: CASSSSELAYEQSF. This chain connects TRBV12-3 or TRBV12-4 to TRBJ2-7; D is possibly TRBD2 (6 bases). The CDR3 consists of 14 residues.

The chain uses TRBV15 and TRBJ2-7; weak D call: TRBD2 (6 bases). V lost 1 base and J 4 bases, leaving 14 bases between the germline ends. Germline CDR1 reads LNHNV; CDR2 reads YYDKDF (reference sequence). The CDR3 extends over 15 amino acids. CDR3 loop: CATSRAPGEEYEQYF. DNA of the CDR3: TGTGCCACCAGCAGAGCTCCGGGAGAGGAATACGAGCAGTACTTC.

This clonotype was picked up many times. The V and J genes are TRBV5-1 and TRBJ2-7, with no clear D. This CDR3 contains 12 residues. The ends were cut back, 0 bases at V and 5 bases at J, with 6 bases in the middle. Germline CDR1 SGHRS, CDR2 YFSETQ. This CDR3 is CASSLDNNEQYF. The CDR3 coding sequence is TGCGCCAGCAGCTTGGACAACAACGAGCAGTACTTC. Complete variable domain (other parts from reference TRBV5-1 and TRBJ2-7): KAGVTQTPRYLIKTRGQQVTLSCSPISGHRSVSWYQQTPGQGLQFLFEYFSETQRNKGNFPGRFSGRQFSNSRSEMNVSTLELGDSALYLCASSLDNNEQYFGPGTRLTVT.

This clonotype appeared many times. The V gene is TRBV4-2, the J gene TRBJ2-1; the D call may be TRBD1 or TRBD2 (5 bases each). Per germline, CDR1 LGHNA and CDR2 YNFKEQ. Trimming cost V 1 base and J 4 bases, with 11 bases left between them. CDR3 size: 15 residues. The CDR3 loop reads CASSQVSGPYNEQFF. The CDR3 coding sequence is TGTGCCAGCAGCCAAGTCTCGGGACCTTACAATGAGCAGTTCTTC.

This clonotype was counted between two and nine times. The rearrangement joins TRBV10-3 to TRBJ2-7, with 10 bases matching TRBD2. Germline V gene lookup returns CDR1 ENHRY and CDR2 SYGVKD. Trimming removed 4 bases from V and 3 bases from J; junction bases left unmatched: 6. The CDR3 totals 15 residues. CDR3 nucleotide sequence: TGTGCCATCAGTGGATCGAAGCGGGAGGGCTACGAGCAGTACTTC. Its protein is CAISGSKREGYEQYF.